This entry lists 28 T cell receptor beta chains sequenced from one sample in a study of blood T cells in healthy people across ages. The second PCR ran roughly 6 to 11 cycles with a sample-barcoded 5' primer and J-beta primers. Each CDR3 protein is one row after TCRdb ran MiXCR on the 5' RACE reads. The data contain over a million distinct CDR3 sequences, 35% to 50% of them singletons. The source material was blood. These receptors were taken from a woman aged 55-70 years in good health.

V is TRBV5-1 and J is TRBJ2-7; tentatively, D is TRBD2 (6 bases). Germline V gives CDR1 SGHRS, CDR2 YFSETQ. The CDR3 has 15 amino acids. Trimming left V 2 bases short and J 7 bases short, with 19 bases between. CDR3: CASSLRGLAQEEQYF. DNA for the CDR3: TGCGCCAGCAGCTTAAGAGGGCTAGCGCAGGAGGAGCAGTACTTC.

This clonotype was counted only a few times. This chain connects TRBV29-1 to TRBJ2-1; D not certain. The CDR3 is 14 amino acids. CDR1 is SQVTM, CDR2 ANQGSEA, per germline. V was pared by 5 bases and J by 0 bases, with 11 bases between. The CDR3 DNA reads TGCAGCGTTTTGTCCCGAAGCTCCTACAATGAGCAGTTCTTC. It translates to CSVLSRSSYNEQFF.

With regard to this clonotype: A much larger clone differs from this one at a single base, so this may be a read error. This CDR3 is CSALSGRASNEQVF. For the CDR3, the DNA is TGCAGTGCCCTTAGCGGGAGGGCCTCGAATGAGCAGGTCTTC. The chain employs TRBV20-1 and TRBJ2-1, with TRBD2 identical over 11 bases. The germline V gene encodes CDR1 DFQATT and CDR2 SNEGSKA (reference sequence). The CDR3 has 14 residues.

This clonotype was detected a few times. The chain uses TRBV4-2 and TRBJ2-5, with 14 bases matching TRBD2. V trimming: 4 bases; J trimming: 5 bases; junction bases outside the gene matches: 9. The CDR3 is made up of 17 amino acids. Per the germline V gene, CDR1 is LGHNA and CDR2 is YNFKEQ. The CDR3 coding sequence is TGTGCCAGCAGCCCGGGACTAGCGGGAGCGGTTGGGGAGACCCAGTACTTC. Translated, it gives CASSPGLAGAVGETQYF.

This CDR3 is CASSLPPGQGYEQFF. The CDR3 nucleotides are TGTGCCAGCAGCTTACCACCGGGACAGGGTTACGAGCAGTTCTTC. This rearrangement joins TRBV7-8 to TRBJ2-1; 9 nucleotides agree with TRBD1. CDR3 length: 15 amino acids. Germline CDR1 SGHVS, CDR2 FQNEAQ. After removal of 2 bases from V and 10 bases from J, the junction contained 9 bases not matched to a gene.

The V call is TRBV20-1, the J call TRBJ1-2, with 10 bases lining up with TRBD1. Per germline, CDR1 DFQATT and CDR2 SNEGSKA (reference sequence). V trimming: 5 bases; J trimming: 0 bases; junction bases outside the gene matches: 9. This CDR3 spans 16 amino acids. The CDR3 is CSAPNGDRGPNYGYTF. The CDR3 DNA follows: TGCAGTGCTCCAAACGGGGACAGGGGACCTAACTATGGCTACACCTTC.

This chain joins TRBV7-8 and TRBJ1-6; unclear D gene. The CDR3 totals 16 residues. Trimming pared 5 bases from V and 0 bases from J, leaving 11 bases between. Germline CDR1 and CDR2: SGHVS and FQNEAQ. The CDR3 protein is CASSPAGSSYNSPLHF. The CDR3 DNA is TGTGCCAGCAGCCCCGCCGGCAGCTCCTATAATTCACCCCTCCACTTT.

The chain has TRBV20-1 and TRBJ2-5; 8 nucleotides match TRBD1. In germline, CDR1 is DFQATT, CDR2 SNEGSKA (reference sequence). CDR3 length: 15 amino acids. V trimming: 0 bases; J trimming: 1 base; junction bases outside the gene matches: 4. The CDR3 DNA follows: TGCAGTGCTAGAGATGGTGGGACAGGCCAAGAGACCCAGTACTTC. Residues: CSARDGGTGQETQYF.

This clonotype was picked up a small number of times. The chain is built from TRBV7-2 and TRBJ2-5; no reliable D call. The V and J ends lost 1 base and 4 bases respectively, with 10 bases between them. CDR1 and CDR2 from the germline V gene are SGHTA and FQGNSA. CDR3 length: 14 amino acids. CDR3 protein: CASSLVDGLETQYF. As DNA, the CDR3 is TGTGCCAGCAGCTTAGTGGACGGATTAGAGACCCAGTACTTC.

This clonotype was seen at least ten times. This chain's CDR3 is CASSPQTGKETQYF. The CDR3 coding sequence is TGTGCCAGCAGCCCACAGACAGGGAAAGAGACCCAGTACTTC. The chain is built from TRBV9 and TRBJ2-5; 7 nucleotides agree with TRBD1. Germline CDR1 is SGDLS and CDR2 is YYNGEE. The length of the CDR3 is 14 residues. Unmatched junction bases numbered 6, after V lost 4 bases and J lost 3 bases.

This clonotype has only a few counts. The chain has TRBV15 and TRBJ2-5; perhaps TRBD2 as D (5 bases). The CDR3 totals 12 residues. Germline assignment: CDR1 LNHNV and CDR2 YYDKDF (reference sequence). V was clipped by 5 bases and J by 3 bases, with 7 bases between them. The CDR3 region is CATSLGEETQYF. The CDR3 DNA reads TGTGCCACCAGCTTGGGAGAAGAGACCCAGTACTTC.

The chain is built from TRBV3-1 and TRBJ2-5; TRBD1 might be the D (6 bases). CDR3 length: 15 amino acids. Trimming cost V 0 bases and J 1 base, with 9 bases left between them. CDR1 is LGHDT, CDR2 YNNKEL, per germline (reference sequence). CDR3 coding DNA: TGTGCCAGCAGCCAAGAGGACAGACCCCAAGAGACCCAGTACTTC. Translating gives CASSQEDRPQETQYF.

Only a few counts were recorded for this clonotype. The rearrangement uses TRBV7-2 and TRBJ2-3, with D unresolved. This CDR3 is built from 13 residues. CDR1 and CDR2 (germline): SGHTA, FQGNSA. Trimming shortened V by 4 bases and J by 2 bases, and 7 bases separated the two germline ends. The CDR3 loop reads CASSSDHTDTQYF. CDR3 coding DNA: TGTGCCAGCAGCTCGGACCACACAGATACGCAGTATTTT.

Details on this clonotype: One end of the junction varies from germline; a read error may be responsible. V usage is TRBV2 and J usage is TRBJ2-2; 7 nucleotides line up with TRBD1. Germline CDR1 is SNHLY and CDR2 is FYNNEI. The CDR3 consists of 15 residues. Written as DNA, the CDR3 is TGTGCCAGCAGAGAAGGGACAGCCCGCACCGGGGAGCTGTTTTTT. It yields the protein CASREGTARTGELFF.

This clonotype was counted a few times. The rearrangement links TRBV4-1 to TRBJ2-7; the match to TRBD2 covers 8 bases. The germline V gene has CDR1 MGHRA and CDR2 YSYEKL. Trimming cost V 0 bases and J 3 bases; bases outside gene matches: 4. The CDR3 has 15 residues. The CDR3 nucleotides are TGCGCCAGCAGCCAAGATCAGCGGGGGTACTACGAGCAGTACTTC. Translating it yields CASSQDQRGYYEQYF.

A few counts support this clonotype. The chain links TRBV10-3 to TRBJ1-1; no clear D. The V gene lost 5 bases and the J gene lost 6 bases, with 13 bases spanning the gap. The CDR3 runs 13 residues. CDR1 ENHRY and CDR2 SYGVKD come from the germline V gene. The CDR3 DNA reads TGTGCCATCAGTTTTGGAGACCCTTCTGAAGCTTTCTTT. Translated, it gives CAISFGDPSEAFF.

This clonotype occurred a few times. The V gene is TRBV6-2 or TRBV6-3, the J gene TRBJ2-7, with D possibly TRBD1 on 5 matching bases. The V gene lost 4 bases and the J gene lost 1 base, with 17 bases spanning the gap. The CDR3 extends over 16 amino acids. Germline CDR1 is MNHEY and CDR2 is SVGEGT. CDR3 sequence reads: CASSSYRRMGSYEQYF. Written as DNA, the CDR3 is TGTGCCAGCAGTTCTTACAGGAGAATGGGGTCCTACGAGCAGTACTTC.

This sequence joins TRBV15 and TRBJ2-5; TRBD2 matches at 11 bases. The J call may be mistaken, given a closer DNA end match to TRBJ2-7. Germline lookup yields CDR1 LNHNV and CDR2 YYDKDF (reference sequence). The CDR3 consists of 15 residues. The CDR3 sequence: CATSMIAGGNSEQYF. CDR3 in DNA: TGTGCCACCAGCATGATAGCGGGAGGGAATTCCGAGCAGTACTTC.

V is TRBV12-3 or TRBV12-4 and J is TRBJ2-5; no definite D call. V shed 8 bases and J shed 1 base, with 8 bases lying between them. CDR3 length: 12 amino acids. CDR3 amino acids: CASVGTQETQYF. Here the CDR3 DNA reads TGTGCCAGCGTGGGTACCCAAGAGACCCAGTACTTC.

This clonotype was seen only a few times. This chain joins TRBV27 and TRBJ2-5; D not resolved. Matching the DNA end better, TRBJ2-7 makes the J call doubtful. The CDR3 runs 11 residues. CDR1 is MNHEY, CDR2 SMNVEV, per germline (reference sequence). The CDR3 bases are TGTGCCAGCAGTGCCCTCGACGAGCAGTACTTC. This translates into CASSALDEQYF.

The chain has TRBV12-3 or TRBV12-4 and TRBJ1-1, with 8 positions matching TRBD1. This CDR3 contains 17 residues. V gave up 6 bases and J gave up 5 bases; unmatched junction bases: 17. The chain's CDR3 is CASRIFLSGGARTEAFF. The CDR3 DNA sequence: TGTGCCAGCAGAATATTTCTCTCAGGGGGCGCAAGGACTGAAGCTTTCTTT.

This chain connects TRBV27 to TRBJ2-5; tentatively, D is TRBD1 (6 bases). The CDR3 runs to 13 residues. From germline, CDR1 is MNHEY and CDR2 SMNVEV (reference sequence). Deletions cut 7 bases from V and 5 bases from J, with 14 bases between. CDR3 loop: CASKGATGETQYF. CDR3 DNA: TGTGCCAGCAAAGGGGCCACAGGGGAGACCCAGTACTTC.

This chain links TRBV12-5 with TRBJ2-1; no clear D gene. Germline values: CDR1 LGHNT, CDR2 FRNRAP. The V and J ends lost 6 bases and 10 bases respectively, with 13 bases between them. This CDR3 has 12 amino acids. The CDR3 bases are TGTGCTAGTGGCACCCCCTTCGGGGAGCAGTTCTTC. Its protein product is CASGTPFGEQFF.

This clonotype was observed a handful of times. V is TRBV29-1 and J is TRBJ2-1; 10 bases match TRBD2. J was trimmed by 10 bases and V by 3 bases; bases with no gene match: 12. Germline V lookup: CDR1 SQVTM, CDR2 ANQGSEA. This CDR3 has 15 residues. CDR3 region: CSVDLLAGVIGEQFF. CDR3 in DNA: TGCAGCGTTGATCTCCTAGCGGGAGTCATAGGGGAGCAGTTCTTC.

The chain carries TRBV7-2 and TRBJ1-2, with 8 bases that match TRBD1. CDR3 length: 15 amino acids. With V trimmed by 11 bases and J by 3 bases, 14 bases remained unmatched. Germline-derived CDR1 and CDR2 are SGHTA and FQGNSA. In nucleotides, the CDR3 is TGTGCCGGCAACCTATCAGGGGGCACAGACTATGGCTACACCTTC. It is translated as CAGNLSGGTDYGYTF.

This chain links TRBV7-2 with TRBJ1-2; a weak D match, TRBD1 (5 bases). V lost 5 bases and J lost 2, with 15 bases in between. CDR1 and CDR2 from the germline V gene are SGHTA and FQGNSA. The CDR3 is 15 residues long. The CDR3 spells CASSVAGTENYGYTF. The CDR3 DNA follows: TGTGCCAGCAGCGTCGCCGGGACGGAGAACTATGGCTACACCTTC.

This clonotype was found once. V and J are TRBV3-1 and TRBJ1-1; 9 bases line up with TRBD1. Germline V lookup: CDR1 LGHDT, CDR2 YNNKEL (reference sequence). Trimming removed 1 base from V and 4 bases from J; junction bases left unmatched: 4. The CDR3 extends over 15 amino acids. The DNA for the CDR3 is TGTGCCAGCAGCCAAGTGGGGACAGGGCTCACTGAAGCTTTCTTT. Amino acid sequence: CASSQVGTGLTEAFF.

A remark on this clonotype: At one of its ends the junction is not consistent with the germline gene, which may arise from a read error. The chain couples TRBV20-1 to TRBJ1-6; weak D call: TRBD1 (5 bases). Germline lookup yields CDR1 DFQATT and CDR2 SNEGSKA (reference sequence). The CDR3 runs 15 residues. For the CDR3, the DNA is TGCAATGCTAGAGGGGCAGGGCAACATAATTCACCCCTCCACTTT. Encoded protein: CNARGAGQHNSPLHF.